The TCR beta chain under discussion was sequenced for a study of T cells in Graves' hyperthyroidism and ophthalmopathy. The V segment lost 3 bases and the J segment 4 bases; nucleotides outside the gene matches: 10. The CDR3 is made up of 16 amino acids. Looked up from germline, CDR1 is SEHNR and CDR2 is FQNEAQ (reference sequence). Amplified regions were TCR beta CDR3 sequences from RNA transcripts. Researchers ran a first-round RT-PCR on the TCR CDR3 using the HTBI primer set. TCRdb re-derived calls from the multiplex PCR reads in MiXCR, one entry per CDR3 protein. The table includes a few hundred thousand distinct CDR3 sequences, around 43% detected once.

This clonotype originated in an adult woman with Graves' disease, either hyperthyroidism or ophthalmopathy (not recorded which). Specimen: peripheral blood or thyroid tissue (not recorded which). The chain uses TRBV7-9 and TRBJ2-5, with 8 bases matching TRBD2. DNA of the CDR3: TGTGCCAGCAGCTTCGGCGCGGGACTAGGGTCAGAGACCCAGTACTTC. This gives the protein CASSFGAGLGSETQYF.